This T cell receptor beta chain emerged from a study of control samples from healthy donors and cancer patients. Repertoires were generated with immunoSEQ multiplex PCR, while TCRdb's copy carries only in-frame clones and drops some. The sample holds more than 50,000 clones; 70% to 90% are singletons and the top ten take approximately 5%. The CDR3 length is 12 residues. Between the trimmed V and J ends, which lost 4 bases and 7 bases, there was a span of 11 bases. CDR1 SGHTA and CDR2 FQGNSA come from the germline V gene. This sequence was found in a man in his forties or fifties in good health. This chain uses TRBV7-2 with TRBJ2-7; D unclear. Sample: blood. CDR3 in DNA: TGTGCCAGCAGCTCATCGGTCGCGGAGCAGTACTTC. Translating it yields CASSSSVAEQYF. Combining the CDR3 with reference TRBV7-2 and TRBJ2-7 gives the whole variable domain GAGVSQSPSNKVTEKGKDVELRCDPISGHTALYWYRQSLGQGLEFLIYFQGNSAPDKSGLPSDRFSAERTGGSVSTLTIQRTQQEDSAVYLCASSSSVAEQYFGPGTRLTVT.